Presented here are 27 T cell receptor beta chains from one specimen sequenced in a study of blood T cell repertoires in COVID-19. Sequenced by immunoSEQ multiplex PCR; TCRdb stores in-frame clones only, minus some. The sample comprises under 300,000 clones, around nine tenths of which are singletons, and 3% to 3.5% rests with the top ten. The material sequenced was PBMCs or T cells enriched from blood (not recorded which). The origin of the receptors is a woman aged 40 to 50 who had been exposed to COVID-19.

The chain links TRBV14 to TRBJ1-3, with no clear D. V was clipped by 4 bases and J by 0 bases, with 7 bases between them. The CDR3 runs 14 residues. From germline, CDR1 is SGHDN and CDR2 FVKESK. The CDR3 nucleotides read TGTGCCAGCAGCCCGACTCACTCTGGAAACACCATATATTTT. Its translation is CASSPTHSGNTIYF. Drawing the rest from reference TRBV14 and TRBJ1-3, the complete variable domain is EAGVTQFPSHSVIEKGQTVTLRCDPISGHDNLYWYRRVMGKEIKFLLHFVKESKQDESGMPNNRFLAERTGGTYSTLKVQPAELEDSGVYFCASSPTHSGNTIYFGEGSWLTVV.

The gene calls are TRBV5-4 and TRBJ2-2; D gene uncertain. Germline-derived CDR1 and CDR2 are SGHNT and YYREEE (reference sequence). CDR3 size: 15 residues. Trimming left V 1 base short and J 8 bases short, with 15 bases between. DNA of the CDR3: TGTGCCAGCAGCTTGCTCGCAGGTGGAAAGGGGGAGCTGTTTTTT. This codes for CASSLLAGGKGELFF.

V usage is TRBV9 and J usage is TRBJ2-3, with a possible D match to TRBD1 (5 bases). This CDR3 comprises 15 residues. With 0 bases removed from V and 7 bases from J, the gap between germline ends came to 15 bases. Per the germline V gene, CDR1 is SGDLS and CDR2 is YYNGEE. The CDR3 sequence is CASSVATDRRNTQYF. The CDR3, as DNA: TGTGCCAGCAGCGTAGCAACCGACAGACGGAATACGCAGTATTTT.

The rearrangement joins TRBV28 to TRBJ2-3, with 16 bases lining up with TRBD2. Germline V gene sequence: CDR1 MDHEN, CDR2 SYDVKM. The CDR3 spans 18 residues. V trimming: 11 bases; J trimming: 2 bases; junction bases outside the gene matches: 13. The CDR3 DNA sequence: TGTGCCCTCGGGACTAGCGGGGGGGCCGAGAGGTACACAGATACGCAGTATTTT. Translated: CALGTSGGAERYTDTQYF.

The rearrangement links TRBV7-3 to TRBJ2-1, with TRBD1 matching over 9 bases. Germline V CDR1 and CDR2: SGHTA, FQGTGA. V gave up 4 bases and J gave up 6 bases; unmatched junction bases: 4. There are 14 residues in the CDR3. In DNA form, the CDR3 reads TGTGCCAGCAGCTACGGGACAGGGTCCAATGAGCAGTTCTTC. This gives the protein CASSYGTGSNEQFF.

This clone appeared once. The CDR3 loop reads CASRGLRDGYTF. The CDR3 DNA follows: TGTGCCAGCAGGGGGCTTCGGGATGGCTACACCTTC. This sequence joins TRBV11-3 and TRBJ1-2, with TRBD1 as a possible D gene (5 bases). With 6 bases removed from V and 6 bases from J, the gap between germline ends came to 11 bases. CDR1 is SGHNT, CDR2 YENEEA, per germline. This CDR3 is built from 12 residues. Variable domain in full (rest from reference TRBV11-3 and TRBJ1-2): EAGVVQSPRYKIIEKKQPVAFWCNPISGHNTLYWYLQNLGQGPELLIRYENEEAVDDSQLPKDRFSAERLKGVDSTLKIQPAELGDSAVYLCASRGLRDGYTFGSGTRLTVV.

V usage is TRBV19 and J usage is TRBJ1-2, with unresolved D. Germline-derived CDR1 and CDR2 are LNHDA and SQIVND (reference sequence). The CDR3 length is 14 residues. V was pared by 6 bases and J by 3 bases, with 14 bases between. The CDR3 sequence is CASRGVADYYGYTF. The CDR3 nucleotides are TGTGCCAGTAGGGGTGTGGCAGACTACTATGGCTACACCTTC.

The chain employs TRBV18 and TRBJ1-2; a possible D gene is TRBD1 (5 bases). The ends were cut back, 6 bases at V and 2 bases at J, with 13 bases in the middle. This CDR3 contains 14 residues. Germline-derived CDR1 and CDR2 are KGHSH and LQKENI. CDR3 residues: CASSPGGANYGYTF. The CDR3 DNA is TGTGCCAGCTCCCCAGGAGGGGCCAACTATGGCTACACCTTC.

This chain uses TRBV21-1 with TRBJ1-5; the D segment call TRBD1 is taken from the table without a DNA check. TRBV21-1 is classified as a pseudogene. This CDR3 contains 16 residues. In nucleotides, the CDR3 is TGTGCCAGCAGCAGAGCTTGGACAGTTAGCAATCAGCCCCAGCATTTT. It specifies CASSRAWTVSNQPQHF.

The V gene is TRBV9, the J gene TRBJ1-2; 8 nucleotides align to TRBD1. The CDR3 loop spans 13 amino acids. With V trimmed by 4 bases and J by 8 bases, 7 bases remained unmatched. Germline lookup yields CDR1 SGDLS and CDR2 YYNGEE. CDR3 amino acids: CASSPRQGIGYTF. CDR3 nucleotides: TGTGCCAGCAGCCCCCGACAGGGGATCGGCTACACCTTC. The full variable domain, in which reference TRBV9 and TRBJ1-2 provide the parts outside the CDR3, is DSGVTQTPKHLITATGQRVTLRCSPRSGDLSVYWYQQSLDQGLQFLIQYYNGEERAKGNILERFSAQQFPDLHSELNLSSLELGDSALYFCASSPRQGIGYTFGSGTRLTVV.

The chain couples TRBV5-4 to TRBJ2-3; TRBD1 aligns across 9 bases. After removal of 1 base from V and 6 bases from J, the junction contained 9 bases not matched to a gene. There are 16 residues in the CDR3. Germline V gene lookup returns CDR1 SGHNT and CDR2 YYREEE (reference sequence). In nucleotides, the CDR3 is TGTGCCAGCAGCTTGTCACCGGACAGGGGCCCCGATACGCAGTATTTT. Its translation: CASSLSPDRGPDTQYF.

The gene calls are TRBV27 and TRBJ1-1; 8 bases fit TRBD1. CDR3 length: 16 amino acids. Losses at the gene ends were 6 bases for V and 4 bases for J; bases not matched to a gene: 13. Germline V gene lookup returns CDR1 MNHEY and CDR2 SMNVEV (reference sequence). This chain's CDR3 is CASSLNQGAGGTEAFF. The CDR3 DNA sequence: TGTGCCAGCAGCTTGAATCAGGGGGCGGGTGGCACTGAAGCTTTCTTT.

This chain connects TRBV7-9 to TRBJ2-4; D is possibly TRBD1 (5 bases). V shed 5 bases and J shed 0 bases, with 17 bases lying between them. Germline-derived CDR1 and CDR2 are SEHNR and FQNEAQ (reference sequence). CDR3 length: 17 residues. In DNA, the CDR3 is TGTGCCAGCAGCCCCAACACAGGAAAACTAGCCAAAAACATTCAGTACTTC. It yields the protein CASSPNTGKLAKNIQYF.

The chain links TRBV15 to TRBJ2-1; 8 bases are a match to TRBD1. The V gene's germline CDR1 is LNHNV and CDR2 YYDKDF (reference sequence). The junction had 9 bases not matched to a gene; V was cut back by 3 bases and J by 8 bases. The CDR3 runs 15 residues. The CDR3 here is CATSRDGQGWDEQFF. The CDR3 DNA reads TGTGCCACCAGCAGGGACGGACAGGGCTGGGATGAGCAGTTCTTC.

The chain carries TRBV30 and TRBJ1-2, with TRBD1 matching over 7 bases. V lost 2 bases to trimming and J lost 8 bases; unmatched junction nucleotides: 8. CDR1 GTSNPN and CDR2 SVGIG come from the germline V gene (reference sequence). The CDR3 consists of 13 residues. CDR3 sequence (DNA): TGTGCCTGGAGTCCTCTGACAGGGTTGGGCTACACCTTC. Protein product: CAWSPLTGLGYTF.

The chain links TRBV6-4 to TRBJ1-1; D call uncertain. The V end lost 0 bases, the J end lost 5 bases, and 16 bases lay between the germline ends. Germline V gene lookup returns CDR1 MRHNA and CDR2 SNTAGT. The CDR3 length is 16 residues. The CDR3 coding sequence is TGTGCCAGCAGTGACTCGATTTCCGGGTTAGATACTGAAGCTTTCTTT. Translated, it gives CASSDSISGLDTEAFF.

V and J are TRBV7-3 and TRBJ2-5; 11 positions agree with TRBD2. The CDR3 spans 17 residues. Germline CDR1 is SGHTA and CDR2 is FQGTGA. The V segment lost 5 bases and the J segment 1 base; nucleotides outside the gene matches: 9. The CDR3 DNA sequence: TGTGCCAGCAGCCCCAGGGGCGGACTAGCGGGCCAAGAGACCCAGTACTTC. It is translated as CASSPRGGLAGQETQYF.

The V gene is TRBV6-6, the J gene TRBJ1-2, with 8 bases that match TRBD1. This CDR3 is 15 amino acids long. The germline CDR1 and CDR2 sequences are MNHNY and SVGAGI (reference sequence). Losses at the gene ends were 6 bases for V and 4 bases for J; bases not matched to a gene: 10. The CDR3 here is CASSEQGATFYGYTF. The CDR3 coding sequence is TGTGCCAGCAGCGAGCAGGGGGCGACCTTCTATGGCTACACCTTC.

V and J are TRBV19 and TRBJ1-1, with a possible D match to TRBD1 (6 bases). V was cut by 2 bases and J by 6 bases, with 19 bases left in between. The CDR3 is 16 residues long. CDR1 is LNHDA, CDR2 SQIVND, per germline (reference sequence). CDR3 DNA sequence: TGTGCCAGTAGTATATTGGCGGGCAGGGGTGTTGCTGAAGCTTTCTTT. Translating it yields CASSILAGRGVAEAFF.

CDR3 residues: CASSQESLRNEKLFF. Here the CDR3 DNA reads TGTGCCAGCAGCCAAGAAAGTCTGAGGAATGAAAAACTGTTTTTT. The V and J genes are TRBV3-1 (or the pseudogene TRBV3-2) and TRBJ1-4; D ambiguous. In germline, CDR1 is LGHDT, CDR2 YNNKEL (reference sequence). The CDR3 is made up of 15 amino acids. Between the trimmed V and J ends, which lost 0 bases and 5 bases, there was a span of 10 bases.

In nucleotides, the CDR3 is TGTGCCAGTAAACCACTTAGGAACACTGAAGCTTTCTTT. It translates to CASKPLRNTEAFF. V is TRBV19 and J is TRBJ1-1; D gene uncertain. Trimming removed 7 bases at V and 1 base at J, with 10 bases between. The length of the CDR3 is 13 residues. CDR1 is LNHDA, CDR2 SQIVND, per germline (reference sequence).

The chain carries TRBV7-9 and TRBJ1-2; 10 bases line up with TRBD1. The V gene end was trimmed by 2 bases and the J gene end by 5 bases; junction bases not matched to a gene: 8. The CDR3 spans 16 residues. CDR1 SEHNR and CDR2 FQNEAQ come from the germline V gene (reference sequence). The CDR3 is CASSLTDRGVRYGYTF. CDR3 in DNA: TGTGCCAGCAGCTTAACGGACAGGGGGGTACGATATGGCTACACCTTC.

This rearrangement joins TRBV3-1 (or the pseudogene TRBV3-2) to TRBJ2-3, with D perhaps matching TRBD2 (6 bases). Germline CDR1 LGHDT, CDR2 YNNKEL (reference sequence). The CDR3 contains 14 residues. V lost 5 bases, J lost 6 bases, and 15 bases lay in between. CDR3 in DNA: TGTGCCAGCAGCACAACGGGGGAAGCGGATACGCAGTATTTT. Its translation: CASSTTGEADTQYF.

This chain uses TRBV19 with TRBJ1-5; the match to TRBD1 covers 7 bases. V gave up 7 bases and J gave up 3 bases; unmatched junction bases: 6. The CDR3 length is 14 residues. CDR1 is LNHDA, CDR2 SQIVND, per germline (reference sequence). CDR3 amino acids: CASTSTGINQPQHF. CDR3 bases: TGTGCCAGTACCTCGACAGGGATCAATCAGCCCCAGCATTTT. The variable domain in full, completed from reference TRBV19 and TRBJ1-5, reads DGGITQSPKYLFRKEGQNVTLSCEQNLNHDAMYWYRQDPGQGLRLIYYSQIVNDFQKGDIAEGYSVSREKKESFPLTVTSAQKNPTAFYLCASTSTGINQPQHFGDGTRLSIL.

This chain uses TRBV5-1 with TRBJ2-7; no clear D gene. The CDR3 is 14 amino acids. Germline V gene sequence: CDR1 SGHRS, CDR2 YFSETQ. The CDR3 DNA reads TGTGCCAGCAGCTTGGCCCGGAGCTCCTACGAGCAGTACGTC. Its protein product is CASSLARSSYEQYV.

The V call is TRBV28, the J call TRBJ2-7, with 14 bases lining up with TRBD2. Germline-derived CDR1 and CDR2 are MDHEN and SYDVKM. Unmatched junction bases numbered 5, after V lost 9 bases and J lost 4 bases. The CDR3 extends over 14 amino acids. The DNA for the CDR3 is TGTGCCAGTCCGGGACTAGCGGGAGCATACGAGCAGTACGTC. It codes for CASPGLAGAYEQYV.

This clone appeared a single time. One junction end disagrees with the germline gene, perhaps due to a read error. CDR3 DNA sequence: TGTGCCAGCAGCTTGGAGGGGCTAATTCGTGGAGCTTTCTTT. Amino acid sequence: CASSLEGLIRGAFF. The V and J genes are TRBV5-1 and TRBJ1-1; D perhaps matches TRBD1 (5 bases). The CDR3 totals 14 residues. CDR1 and CDR2 (germline): SGHRS, YFSETQ.